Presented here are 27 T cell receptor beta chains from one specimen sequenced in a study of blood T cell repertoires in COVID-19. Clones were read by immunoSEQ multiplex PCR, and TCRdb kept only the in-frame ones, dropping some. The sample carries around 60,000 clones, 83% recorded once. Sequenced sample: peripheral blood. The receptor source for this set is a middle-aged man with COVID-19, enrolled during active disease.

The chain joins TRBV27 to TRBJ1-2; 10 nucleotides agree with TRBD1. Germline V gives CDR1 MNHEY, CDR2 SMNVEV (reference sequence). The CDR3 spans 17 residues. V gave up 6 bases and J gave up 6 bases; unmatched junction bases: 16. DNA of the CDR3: TGTGCCAGCAGACCAATCACCGGGACAGGGGAATGGGATGGCTACACCTTC. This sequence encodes CASRPITGTGEWDGYTF.

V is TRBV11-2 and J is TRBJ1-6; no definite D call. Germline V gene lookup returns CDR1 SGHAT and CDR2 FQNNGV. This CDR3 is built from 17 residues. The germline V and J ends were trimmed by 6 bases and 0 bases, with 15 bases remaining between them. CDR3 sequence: CASSHLVPSSYNSPLHF. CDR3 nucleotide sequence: TGTGCCAGCAGTCACCTAGTCCCGAGCTCCTATAATTCACCCCTCCACTTT.

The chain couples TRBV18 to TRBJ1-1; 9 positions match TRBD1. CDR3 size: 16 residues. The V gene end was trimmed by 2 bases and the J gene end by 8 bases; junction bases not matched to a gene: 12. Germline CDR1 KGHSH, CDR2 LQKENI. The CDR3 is CASSPFTPGTGLEAFF. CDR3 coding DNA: TGTGCCAGCTCACCATTCACTCCCGGGACAGGGCTAGAAGCTTTCTTT.

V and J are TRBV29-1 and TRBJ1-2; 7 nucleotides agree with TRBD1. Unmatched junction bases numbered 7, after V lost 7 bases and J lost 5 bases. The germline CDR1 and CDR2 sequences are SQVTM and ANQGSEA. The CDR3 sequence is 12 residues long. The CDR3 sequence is CSARGQKYGYTF. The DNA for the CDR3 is TGCAGCGCCCGGGGACAGAAGTATGGCTACACCTTC.

DNA of the CDR3: TGTGCCAGCAGTCCCCCCGGGCAGGGGAGCAATCAGCCCCAGCATTTT. It yields the protein CASSPPGQGSNQPQHF. This chain uses TRBV6-6 with TRBJ1-5; TRBD1 might be the D (6 bases). Germline CDR1 and CDR2: MNHNY and SVGAGI (reference sequence). Trimming pared 5 bases from V and 1 base from J, leaving 15 bases between. The CDR3 extends over 16 amino acids.

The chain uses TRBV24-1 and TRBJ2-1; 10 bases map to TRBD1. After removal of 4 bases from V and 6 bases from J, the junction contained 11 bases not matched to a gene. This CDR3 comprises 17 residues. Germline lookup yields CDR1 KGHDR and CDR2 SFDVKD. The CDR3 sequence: CATSDSSPGQGTNEQFF. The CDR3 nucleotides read TGTGCCACCAGTGACTCCTCACCGGGACAGGGGACCAATGAGCAGTTCTTC.

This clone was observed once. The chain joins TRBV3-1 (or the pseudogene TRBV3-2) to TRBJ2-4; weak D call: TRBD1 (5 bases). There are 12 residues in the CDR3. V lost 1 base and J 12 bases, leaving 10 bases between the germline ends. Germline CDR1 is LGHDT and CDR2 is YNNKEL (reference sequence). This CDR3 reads CASSQGIQGQYF. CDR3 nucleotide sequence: TGTGCCAGCAGCCAAGGCATCCAGGGTCAGTACTTC.

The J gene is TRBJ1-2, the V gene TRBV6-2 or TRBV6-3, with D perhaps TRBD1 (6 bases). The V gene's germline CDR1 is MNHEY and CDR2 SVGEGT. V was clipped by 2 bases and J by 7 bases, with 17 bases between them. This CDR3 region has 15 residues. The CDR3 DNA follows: TGTGCCAGCAGTTACGCAGGCAGGGGCTTGAGTGGCTACACCTTC. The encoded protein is CASSYAGRGLSGYTF.

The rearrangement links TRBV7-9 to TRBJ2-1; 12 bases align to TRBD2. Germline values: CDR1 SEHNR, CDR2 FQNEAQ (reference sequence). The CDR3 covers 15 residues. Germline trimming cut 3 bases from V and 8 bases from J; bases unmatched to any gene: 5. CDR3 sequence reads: CASSFRSSGRDEQFF. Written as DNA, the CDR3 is TGTGCCAGCAGCTTTAGGTCTAGCGGGAGGGATGAGCAGTTCTTC.

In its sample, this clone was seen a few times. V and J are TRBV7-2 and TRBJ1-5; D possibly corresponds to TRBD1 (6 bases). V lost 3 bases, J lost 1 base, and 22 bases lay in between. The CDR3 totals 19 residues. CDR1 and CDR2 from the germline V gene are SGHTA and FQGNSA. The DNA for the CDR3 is TGTGCCAGCAGCTTTACGAGGACAGAAGTAAGCTTCAGCAATCAGCCCCAGCATTTT. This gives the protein CASSFTRTEVSFSNQPQHF.

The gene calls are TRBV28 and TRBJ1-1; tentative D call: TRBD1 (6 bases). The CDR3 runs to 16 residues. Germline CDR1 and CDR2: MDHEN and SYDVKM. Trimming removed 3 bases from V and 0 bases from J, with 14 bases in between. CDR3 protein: CASSFIGTPMNTEAFF. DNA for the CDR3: TGTGCCAGCAGTTTCATCGGGACACCTATGAACACTGAAGCTTTCTTT. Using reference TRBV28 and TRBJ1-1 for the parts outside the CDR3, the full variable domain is DVKVTQSSRYLVKRTGEKVFLECVQDMDHENMFWYRQDPGLGLRLIYFSYDVKMKEKGDIPEGYSVSREKKERFSLILESASTNQTSMYLCASSFIGTPMNTEAFFGQGTRLTVV.

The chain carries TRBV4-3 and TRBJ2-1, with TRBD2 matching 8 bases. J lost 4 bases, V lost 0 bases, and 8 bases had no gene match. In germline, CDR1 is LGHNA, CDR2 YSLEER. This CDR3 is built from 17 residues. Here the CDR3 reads CASSQDRGGQKYNEQFF. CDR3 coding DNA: TGCGCCAGCAGCCAAGATCGGGGGGGCCAGAAGTACAATGAGCAGTTCTTC.

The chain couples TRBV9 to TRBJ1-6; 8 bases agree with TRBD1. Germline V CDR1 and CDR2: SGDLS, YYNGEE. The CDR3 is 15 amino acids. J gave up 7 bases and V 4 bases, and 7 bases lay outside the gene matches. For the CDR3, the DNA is TGTGCCAGCAGCCCTCGGACAGGGATAAATTCACCCCTCCACTTT. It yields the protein CASSPRTGINSPLHF.

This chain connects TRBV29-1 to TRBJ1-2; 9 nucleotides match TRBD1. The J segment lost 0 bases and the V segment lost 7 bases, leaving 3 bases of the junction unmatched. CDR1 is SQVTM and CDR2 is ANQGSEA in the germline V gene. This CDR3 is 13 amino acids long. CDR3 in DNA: TGCAGCGCCGGGACAGGGTCTAACTATGGCTACACCTTC. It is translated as CSAGTGSNYGYTF. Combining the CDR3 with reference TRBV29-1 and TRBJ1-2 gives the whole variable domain SAVISQKPSRDICQRGTSLTIQCQVDSQVTMMFWYRQQPGQSLTLIATANQGSEATYESGFVIDKFPISRPNLTFSTLTVSNMSPEDSSIYLCSAGTGSNYGYTFGSGTRLTVV.

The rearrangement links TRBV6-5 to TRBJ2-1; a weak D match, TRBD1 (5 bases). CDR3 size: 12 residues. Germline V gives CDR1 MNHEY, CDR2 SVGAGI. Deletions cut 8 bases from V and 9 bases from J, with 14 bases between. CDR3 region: CASGAPPSEQFF. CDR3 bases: TGTGCCAGCGGGGCCCCCCCCAGTGAGCAGTTCTTC.

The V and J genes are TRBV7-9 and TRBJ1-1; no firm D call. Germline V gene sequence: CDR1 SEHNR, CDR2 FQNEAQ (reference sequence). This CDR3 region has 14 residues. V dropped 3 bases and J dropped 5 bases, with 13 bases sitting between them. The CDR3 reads CASSFSRSGTEAFF. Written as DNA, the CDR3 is TGTGCCAGCAGCTTTTCTAGGAGCGGGACTGAAGCTTTCTTT.

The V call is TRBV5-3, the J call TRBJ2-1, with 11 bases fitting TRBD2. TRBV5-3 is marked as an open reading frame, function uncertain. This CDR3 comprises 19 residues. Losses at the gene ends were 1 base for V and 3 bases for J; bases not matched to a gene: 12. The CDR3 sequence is CARSLRASGRCADYNEQFF. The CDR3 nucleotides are TGTGCCAGAAGCTTGAGAGCTAGCGGGAGGTGTGCGGACTACAATGAGCAGTTCTTC.

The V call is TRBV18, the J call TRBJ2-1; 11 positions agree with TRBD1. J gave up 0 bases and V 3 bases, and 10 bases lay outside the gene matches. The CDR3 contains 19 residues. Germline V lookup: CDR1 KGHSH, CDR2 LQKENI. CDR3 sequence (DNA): TGTGCCAGCTCACCTTGGACAGGGGGCGGTTTGGGCTCCTACAATGAGCAGTTCTTC. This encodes CASSPWTGGGLGSYNEQFF.

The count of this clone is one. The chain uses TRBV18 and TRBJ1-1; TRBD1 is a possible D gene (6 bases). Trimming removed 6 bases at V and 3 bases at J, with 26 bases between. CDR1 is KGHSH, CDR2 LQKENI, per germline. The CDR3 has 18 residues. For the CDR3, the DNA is TGTGCCAGCTCCCCCCCCCTCGGACAGAGACGTAATTACACTGAAGCTTTCTTT. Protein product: CASSPPLGQRRNYTEAFF.

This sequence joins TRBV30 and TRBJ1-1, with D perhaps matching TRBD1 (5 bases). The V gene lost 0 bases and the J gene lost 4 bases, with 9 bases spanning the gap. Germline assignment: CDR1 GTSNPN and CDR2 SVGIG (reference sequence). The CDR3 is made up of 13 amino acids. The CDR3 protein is CAWSVGGGTEAFF. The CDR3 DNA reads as TGTGCCTGGAGTGTTGGGGGAGGCACTGAAGCTTTCTTT.

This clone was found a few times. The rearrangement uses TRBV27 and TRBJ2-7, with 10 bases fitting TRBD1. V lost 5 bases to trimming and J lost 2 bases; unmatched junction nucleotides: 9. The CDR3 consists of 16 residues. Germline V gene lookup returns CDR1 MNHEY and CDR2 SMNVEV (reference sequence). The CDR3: CASSHSTGGLTYEQYF. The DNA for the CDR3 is TGTGCCAGCAGTCACTCGACAGGGGGCTTAACCTACGAGCAGTACTTC.

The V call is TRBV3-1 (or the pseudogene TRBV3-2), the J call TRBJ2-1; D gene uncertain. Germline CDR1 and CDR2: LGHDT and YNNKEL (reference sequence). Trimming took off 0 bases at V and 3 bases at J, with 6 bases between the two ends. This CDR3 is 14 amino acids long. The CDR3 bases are TGTGCCAGCAGCCAAGATCGAGTCTACAATGAGCAGTTCTTC. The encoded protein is CASSQDRVYNEQFF.

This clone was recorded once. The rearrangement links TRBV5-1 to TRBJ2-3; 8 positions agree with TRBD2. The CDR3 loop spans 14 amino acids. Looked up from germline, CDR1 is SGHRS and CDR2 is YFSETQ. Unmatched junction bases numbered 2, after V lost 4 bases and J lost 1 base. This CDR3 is CASSPGGGTDTQYF. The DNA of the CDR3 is TGCGCCAGCAGCCCGGGAGGGGGCACAGATACGCAGTATTTT.

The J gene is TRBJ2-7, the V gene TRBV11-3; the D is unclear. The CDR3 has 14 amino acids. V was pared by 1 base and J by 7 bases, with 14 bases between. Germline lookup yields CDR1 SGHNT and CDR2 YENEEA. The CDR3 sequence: CASSLGPIAEEQYF. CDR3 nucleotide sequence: TGTGCCAGCAGCTTAGGTCCCATCGCGGAGGAGCAGTACTTC. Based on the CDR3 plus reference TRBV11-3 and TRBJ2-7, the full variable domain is EAGVVQSPRYKIIEKKQPVAFWCNPISGHNTLYWYLQNLGQGPELLIRYENEEAVDDSQLPKDRFSAERLKGVDSTLKIQPAELGDSAVYLCASSLGPIAEEQYFGPGTRLTVT.

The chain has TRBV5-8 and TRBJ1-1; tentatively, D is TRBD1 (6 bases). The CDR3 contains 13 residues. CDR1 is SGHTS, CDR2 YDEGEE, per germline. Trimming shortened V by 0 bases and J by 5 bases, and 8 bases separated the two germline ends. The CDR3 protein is CASSLGGPTEAFF. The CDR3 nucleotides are TGTGCCAGCAGCTTGGGGGGGCCGACTGAAGCTTTCTTT.

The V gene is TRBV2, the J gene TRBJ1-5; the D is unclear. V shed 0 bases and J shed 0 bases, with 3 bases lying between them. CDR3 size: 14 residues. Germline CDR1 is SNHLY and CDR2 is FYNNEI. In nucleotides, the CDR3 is TGTGCCAGCAGTGAAGCGCGTAGCAATCAGCCCCAGCATTTT. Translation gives CASSEARSNQPQHF.

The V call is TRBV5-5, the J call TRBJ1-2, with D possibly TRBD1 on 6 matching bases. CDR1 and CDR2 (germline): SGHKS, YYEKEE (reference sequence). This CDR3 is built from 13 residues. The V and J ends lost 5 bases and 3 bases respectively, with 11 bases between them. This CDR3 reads CASSYTGYYGYTF. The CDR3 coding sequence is TGTGCCAGCAGTTATACAGGGTACTATGGCTACACCTTC.